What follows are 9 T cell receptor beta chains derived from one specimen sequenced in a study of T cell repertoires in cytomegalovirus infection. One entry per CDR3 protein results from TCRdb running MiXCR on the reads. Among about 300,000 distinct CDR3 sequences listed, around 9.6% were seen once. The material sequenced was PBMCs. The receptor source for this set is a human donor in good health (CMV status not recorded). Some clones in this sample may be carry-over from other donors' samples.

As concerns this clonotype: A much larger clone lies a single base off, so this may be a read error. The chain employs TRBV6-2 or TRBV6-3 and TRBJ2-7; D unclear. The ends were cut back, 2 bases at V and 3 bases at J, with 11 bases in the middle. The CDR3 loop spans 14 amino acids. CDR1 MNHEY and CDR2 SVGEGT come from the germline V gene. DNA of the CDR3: TGTGCCAGCAGTTACAGGGCAATCTACTACGAGCAGTACGTC. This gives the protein CASSYRAIYYEQYV.

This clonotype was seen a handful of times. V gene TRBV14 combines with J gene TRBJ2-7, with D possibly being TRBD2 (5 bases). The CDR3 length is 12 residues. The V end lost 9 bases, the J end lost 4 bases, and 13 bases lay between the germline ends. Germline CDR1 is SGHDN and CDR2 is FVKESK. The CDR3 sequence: CASRGGPYEQYV. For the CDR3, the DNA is TGTGCCAGTCGCGGAGGACCGTACGAGCAGTACGTC.

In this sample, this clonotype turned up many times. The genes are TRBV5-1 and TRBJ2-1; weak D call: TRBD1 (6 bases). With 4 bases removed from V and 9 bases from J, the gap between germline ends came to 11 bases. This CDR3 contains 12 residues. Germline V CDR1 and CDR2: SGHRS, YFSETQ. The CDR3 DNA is TGCGCCAGCAGCAAGGGGGACGGTGAGCAGTTCTTC. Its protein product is CASSKGDGEQFF. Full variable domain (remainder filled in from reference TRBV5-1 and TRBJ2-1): KAGVTQTPRYLIKTRGQQVTLSCSPISGHRSVSWYQQTPGQGLQFLFEYFSETQRNKGNFPGRFSGRQFSNSRSEMNVSTLELGDSALYLCASSKGDGEQFFGPGTRLTVL.

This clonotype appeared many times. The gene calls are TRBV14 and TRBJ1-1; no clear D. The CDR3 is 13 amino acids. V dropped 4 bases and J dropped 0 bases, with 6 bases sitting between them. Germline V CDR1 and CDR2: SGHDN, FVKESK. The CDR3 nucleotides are TGTGCCAGCAGCCGATATATGAACACTGAAGCTTTCTTT. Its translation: CASSRYMNTEAFF.

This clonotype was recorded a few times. This chain's CDR3 is CASSNTQSPTGELFF. Written as DNA, the CDR3 is TGTGCCAGTAGTAATACCCAGTCGCCAACCGGGGAGCTGTTTTTT. V is TRBV19 and J is TRBJ2-2; D remains unclear. Trimming removed 4 bases from V and 5 bases from J, with 14 bases in between. Germline CDR1 and CDR2: LNHDA and SQIVND (reference sequence). This CDR3 has 15 residues.

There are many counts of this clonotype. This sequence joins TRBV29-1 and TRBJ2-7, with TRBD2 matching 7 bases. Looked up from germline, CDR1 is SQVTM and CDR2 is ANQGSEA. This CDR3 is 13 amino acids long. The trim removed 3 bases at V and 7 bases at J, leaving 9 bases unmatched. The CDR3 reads CSVDEGPRGEQYF. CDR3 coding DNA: TGCAGCGTTGACGAGGGACCGCGGGGGGAGCAGTACTTC.

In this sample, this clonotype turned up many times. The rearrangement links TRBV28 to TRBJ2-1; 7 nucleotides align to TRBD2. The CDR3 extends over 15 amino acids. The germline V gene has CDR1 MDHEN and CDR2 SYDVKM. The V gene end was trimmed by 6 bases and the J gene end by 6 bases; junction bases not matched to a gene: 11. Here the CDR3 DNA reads TGTGCCAGCAGCCGTAGCGGGTTCGCCGGCAATGAGCAGTTCTTC. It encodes CASSRSGFAGNEQFF. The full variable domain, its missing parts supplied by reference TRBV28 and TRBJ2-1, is DVKVTQSSRYLVKRTGEKVFLECVQDMDHENMFWYRQDPGLGLRLIYFSYDVKMKEKGDIPEGYSVSREKKERFSLILESASTNQTSMYLCASSRSGFAGNEQFFGPGTRLTVL.

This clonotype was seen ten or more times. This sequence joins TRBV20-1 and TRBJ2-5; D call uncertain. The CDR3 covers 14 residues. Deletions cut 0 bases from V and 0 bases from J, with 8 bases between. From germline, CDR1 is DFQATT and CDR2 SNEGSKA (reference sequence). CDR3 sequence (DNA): TGCAGTGCTAGAGATCCCAGGTACCAAGAGACCCAGTACTTC. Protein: CSARDPRYQETQYF.

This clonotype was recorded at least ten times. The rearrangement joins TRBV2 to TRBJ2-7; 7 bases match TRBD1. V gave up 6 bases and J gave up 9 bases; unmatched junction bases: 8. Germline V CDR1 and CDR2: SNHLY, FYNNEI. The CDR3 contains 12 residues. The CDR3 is CASSGTELRQYV. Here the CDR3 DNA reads TGTGCCAGCAGCGGGACAGAATTGAGGCAGTACGTC.